These 24 T cell receptor beta chains share one sample of origin, sequenced in a study of CD8+ T cells in alopecia areata listed by TCRdb under 2018. Libraries were built with the immunoSEQ multiplex PCR assay. For TCR sequencing, RNA was extracted from every sample and reverse transcribed into cDNA to serve as template. TCRdb re-hosts the immuneACCESS table, in-frame sequences only. Its copies lack some clones; in the studies checked, an unresolved V gene accounts for under half of them, and the cause for the rest is not known. The sample profile shows about 160,000 clones; about three fifths of them were found once. The ten largest clones represent 0.91% of the sample. The time point label corresponds to: 4 weeks on oral tofacitinib. In light of the paper, this sample's treatment or condition label describes: oral pan-JAK inhibitor, 5-10 mg twice daily. This specimen consisted of CD4+ T cells sorted from blood, obtained at week 4, from a patient treated with tofacitinib. The receptors stem from a human donor with alopecia areata.

In DNA, the CDR3 is TGTGCCAGCAGCCAACTTGGCCTCGGGGAGCAGTTCTTC. Its protein is CASSQLGLGEQFF. V gene TRBV14 combines with J gene TRBJ2-1, with no clear D. Per the germline V gene, CDR1 is SGHDN and CDR2 is FVKESK. The V and J ends lost 2 bases and 10 bases respectively, with 12 bases between them. The CDR3 length is 13 residues.

The chain uses TRBV30 and TRBJ1-2; D perhaps matches TRBD1 (6 bases). The germline V gene has CDR1 GTSNPN and CDR2 SVGIG (reference sequence). The CDR3 covers 12 residues. V was shortened by 0 bases and J by 12 bases, with 14 bases between the two germline ends. CDR3 DNA: TGTGCCTGGAGTGTAGGGACATTAGTCCACACCTTC. Protein sequence: CAWSVGTLVHTF.

V and J are TRBV5-1 and TRBJ2-5; D is ambiguous. The CDR3 runs to 13 residues. V was cut by 1 base and J by 1 base, with 5 bases left in between. Germline CDR1 SGHRS, CDR2 YFSETQ. DNA for the CDR3: TGCGCCAGCAGCTTGTTAACCCAAGAGACCCAGTACTTC. Its translation is CASSLLTQETQYF.

Many counts were recorded for this clone. This chain uses TRBV2 with TRBJ1-3; 8 bases are a match to TRBD1. Germline V gene sequence: CDR1 SNHLY, CDR2 FYNNEI. This CDR3 is 15 amino acids long. The J segment lost 4 bases and the V segment lost 4 bases, leaving 6 bases of the junction unmatched. CDR3: CASSGQGFRGNTIYF. The CDR3 DNA is TGTGCCAGCAGTGGACAGGGGTTCCGGGGAAACACCATATATTTT.

V gene TRBV27 combines with J gene TRBJ1-2; 10 bases align to TRBD1. The CDR3 runs to 14 residues. Germline V gives CDR1 MNHEY, CDR2 SMNVEV (reference sequence). The ends lost 4 bases at V and 4 bases at J; junction bases unmatched: 3. In DNA, the CDR3 is TGTGCCAGCAGTTGGACAGGGGGTGGCTATGGCTACACCTTC. Translation gives CASSWTGGGYGYTF.

The chain links TRBV18 to TRBJ2-7; TRBD1 agrees at 11 bases. Trimming removed 4 bases from V and 5 bases from J; junction bases left unmatched: 4. The CDR3 spans 14 residues. CDR1 is KGHSH and CDR2 is LQKENI in the germline V gene. The CDR3 DNA sequence: TGTGCCAGCTCACAAAGGACAGGGGGCGACGAGCAGTACTTC. Residues: CASSQRTGGDEQYF.

The chain employs TRBV5-1 and TRBJ2-1; 7 nucleotides agree with TRBD2. J gave up 5 bases and V 3 bases, and 8 bases lay outside the gene matches. The CDR3 totals 15 residues. The germline CDR1 and CDR2 sequences are SGHRS and YFSETQ. The CDR3 DNA sequence: TGCGCCAGCAGCTCAGGACTAGTTGGTAACAATGAGCAGTTCTTC. This sequence encodes CASSSGLVGNNEQFF. The variable domain in full, with the rest retrieved from reference TRBV5-1 and TRBJ2-1, is KAGVTQTPRYLIKTRGQQVTLSCSPISGHRSVSWYQQTPGQGLQFLFEYFSETQRNKGNFPGRFSGRQFSNSRSEMNVSTLELGDSALYLCASSSGLVGNNEQFFGPGTRLTVL.

This clone is a singleton in its sample. The gene calls are TRBV7-9 and TRBJ2-7; 9 bases agree with TRBD1. Germline V gene sequence: CDR1 SEHNR, CDR2 FQNEAQ (reference sequence). The CDR3 has 13 residues. Germline trimming cut 1 base from V and 12 bases from J; bases unmatched to any gene: 7. CDR3 coding DNA: TGTGCCAGCAGCTTAGTGCCAGGGGGACAGGGGTACTTC. It encodes CASSLVPGGQGYF.

The chain has TRBV5-1 and TRBJ2-2, with D possibly being TRBD1 (5 bases). Germline loops: CDR1 SGHRS, CDR2 YFSETQ. The CDR3 covers 14 residues. Between the trimmed V and J ends, which lost 4 bases and 7 bases, there was a span of 14 bases. The CDR3 region is CASSQQSGLGELFF. The DNA for the CDR3 is TGCGCCAGCAGCCAGCAGTCAGGGCTCGGGGAGCTGTTTTTT.

The chain is built from TRBV25-1 and TRBJ1-1; D is unresolved. The V end lost 8 bases, the J end lost 10 bases, and 17 bases lay between the germline ends. The germline V gene has CDR1 MGHDK and CDR2 SYGVNS. The length of the CDR3 is 12 residues. The CDR3 protein is CASPIGEPGAFF. For the CDR3, the DNA is TGTGCCAGCCCAATCGGGGAGCCAGGAGCTTTCTTT. The full variable domain, with the rest looked up from reference TRBV25-1 and TRBJ1-1, is EADIYQTPRYLVIGTGKKITLECSQTMGHDKMYWYQQDPGMELHLIHYSYGVNSTEKGDLSSESTVSRIRTEHFPLTLESARPSHTSQYLCASPIGEPGAFFGQGTRLTVV.

With regard to this clone: An end of the junction differs from the germline gene, which may be a read error. The rearrangement links TRBV7-7 to TRBJ2-5, with TRBD2 identical over 15 bases. CDR1 and CDR2 from the germline V gene are SSHAT and FNYEAQ (reference sequence). CDR3 length equals 16 residues. The CDR3 protein is CASSPGLAGGRETQYF. The CDR3 nucleotides are TGTGCTAGCAGCCCCGGACTAGCGGGGGGGCGGGAGACCCAGTACTTC.

This chain links TRBV29-1 with TRBJ2-3; D is ambiguous. The CDR3 sequence is 14 residues long. Per germline, CDR1 SQVTM and CDR2 ANQGSEA. V was cut by 6 bases and J by 1 base, with 14 bases left in between. The CDR3 DNA reads TGCAGCGTCGGGTCGTGGGAAGGCACAGATACGCAGTATTTT. Its translation is CSVGSWEGTDTQYF.

Concerning this clone: An end of the junction does not agree with germline; a read error may underlie this. This chain links TRBV7-7 with TRBJ2-1, with a weak D call TRBD2 (6 bases). CDR3 length: 14 residues. Germline-derived CDR1 and CDR2 are SSHAT and FNYEAQ (reference sequence). The CDR3, as DNA: TGTGCTAGCAGCTTAGTGTGGACTACGAATGAGCAGTTCTTC. Residues: CASSLVWTTNEQFF.

CDR3 amino acids: CAIRPGQGMATRLLTF. The CDR3, as DNA: TGTGCCATCAGACCGGGACAGGGGATGGCAACTCGGCTTCTCACCTTC. The chain joins TRBV10-3 to TRBJ1-2; 10 nucleotides line up with TRBD1. The V and J ends lost 6 bases and 13 bases, in that order; junction bases with no gene match: 20. CDR1 is ENHRY, CDR2 SYGVKD, per germline. The CDR3 consists of 16 residues.

With regard to this clone: Germline is not matched at one junction end, which may reflect a read error. This sequence joins TRBV4-1 and TRBJ2-3; D is unresolved. CDR1 is MGHRA and CDR2 is YSYEKL in the germline V gene. This CDR3 region has 16 residues. CDR3 sequence reads: CASSQDHQVGTDTRYF. The DNA of the CDR3 is TGCGCCAGCAGCCAAGATCATCAGGTGGGCACAGATACGCGGTATTTT.

There are a few counts of this clone. Germline and junction disagree at one end, which may indicate a read error. The V and J genes are TRBV4-1 and TRBJ2-5; no firm D call. Looked up from germline, CDR1 is MGHRA and CDR2 is YSYEKL. This CDR3 is built from 12 residues. The CDR3 nucleotides are TGTGCCAGCAGCCAAGATAAGGAGACCCAGTACTTC. Its translation is CASSQDKETQYF.

The gene calls are TRBV5-1 and TRBJ2-1; TRBD1 matches 10 bases. The CDR3 length is 14 residues. Germline V gene sequence: CDR1 SGHRS, CDR2 YFSETQ. V shed 4 bases, J shed 12 bases, and the junction held 10 bases outside the gene matches. The CDR3 loop reads CASSERQGAIGQFF. The CDR3 DNA is TGCGCCAGCAGCGAAAGACAGGGGGCGATTGGGCAGTTCTTC.

The sample holds many counts of this clone. V and J are TRBV11-2 and TRBJ2-6; possibly TRBD1 for D (6 bases). Trimming took 3 bases from V and 1 from J, leaving 13 bases between them. From germline, CDR1 is SGHAT and CDR2 FQNNGV. This CDR3 contains 17 residues. CDR3 residues: CASSFGQPVSGANVLTF. Written as DNA, the CDR3 is TGTGCCAGCAGCTTTGGACAGCCTGTGTCTGGGGCCAACGTCCTGACTTTC. The full variable domain, completed using reference TRBV11-2 and TRBJ2-6, is EAGVAQSPRYKIIEKRQSVAFWCNPISGHATLYWYQQILGQGPKLLIQFQNNGVVDDSQLPKDRFSAERLKGVDSTLKIQPAKLEDSAVYLCASSFGQPVSGANVLTFGAGSRLTVL.

CDR3 sequence: CASSTTGTNQPQHF. In DNA, the CDR3 is TGTGCCAGTAGTACGACAGGCACCAATCAGCCCCAGCATTTT. V and J are TRBV19 and TRBJ1-5; D may be TRBD1 (6 bases). The ends were cut back, 4 bases at V and 3 bases at J, with 10 bases in the middle. This CDR3 is built from 14 residues. From germline, CDR1 is LNHDA and CDR2 SQIVND (reference sequence).

This clone has a handful of counts. The chain carries TRBV7-2 and TRBJ1-2; D remains ambiguous. This CDR3 has 14 residues. Germline V gene sequence: CDR1 SGHTA, CDR2 FQGNSA. V was clipped by 1 base and J by 2 bases, with 8 bases between them. CDR3 loop: CASSLGQKNYGYTF. In DNA form, the CDR3 reads TGTGCCAGCAGCTTAGGCCAGAAAAACTATGGCTACACCTTC.

V is TRBV7-8 and J is TRBJ2-7, with 8 bases identical to TRBD1. Losses at the gene ends were 3 bases for V and 3 bases for J; bases not matched to a gene: 1. The CDR3 spans 13 residues. Germline V lookup: CDR1 SGHVS, CDR2 FQNEAQ. CDR3 in DNA: TGTGCCAGCAGCTTTGGGACAGGCTACGAGCAGTACTTC. This gives the protein CASSFGTGYEQYF.

The chain links TRBV20-1 to TRBJ1-1; D is ambiguous. The CDR3 is 11 residues long. V was pared by 3 bases and J by 1 base, with 3 bases between. Germline CDR1 reads DFQATT; CDR2 reads SNEGSKA (reference sequence). The CDR3 loop reads CSASRNTEAFF. The CDR3 DNA reads as TGCAGTGCTAGTCGGAACACTGAAGCTTTCTTT.

CDR3 nucleotide sequence: TGCAGTGCCCAGGACAGAGAGACCCAGTACTTC. Its translation: CSAQDRETQYF. The chain employs TRBV20-1 and TRBJ2-5; TRBD1 is a possible D gene (6 bases). V lost 6 bases, J lost 4 bases, and 9 bases lay in between. Germline-derived CDR1 and CDR2 are DFQATT and SNEGSKA (reference sequence). CDR3 length equals 11 residues.

This sequence joins TRBV9 and TRBJ1-1; D is uncertain. The CDR3 spans 12 residues. Trimming stripped 2 bases from V and 7 bases from J, with 9 bases between. CDR1 is SGDLS, CDR2 YYNGEE, per germline. The CDR3 loop reads CASSVSTDEAFF. The CDR3 DNA reads as TGTGCCAGCAGCGTTTCGACGGATGAAGCTTTCTTT.